This TCR beta chain was recovered during a study of cytomegalovirus exposure and HLA in healthy donors. The study's findings and limits: Under in vitro conditions, three CMV-associated chains were confirmed as specific for CMV antigens. It was 150 or so TCR beta chains that were listed as cytomegalovirus-associated.

Measured with immunoSEQ multiplex PCR; TCRdb has only the in-frame clones, and not every one. The data show about 130,000 clones, about 88% seen once. Worth noting for this clone: No antigen is known for it.

The donors were in the approximately 130-subject validation cohort, distinct from the roughly 720-subject first cohort. The germline gives CDR1 SGHVS, CDR2 FNYEAQ. The CDR3 is 16 residues long. The V end was cut by 1 base, the J end by 4 bases, with 17 bases between. The receptor's source is a woman between 18 and 29 years old in good health and CMV-seronegative. Sequenced material: PBMCs. The chain couples TRBV7-6 to TRBJ2-7; a possible D gene is TRBD1 (5 bases). The CDR3 loop reads CASSLGERQWIYEQYF. The DNA of the CDR3 is TGTGCCAGCAGCTTAGGAGAAAGACAGTGGATTTACGAGCAGTACTTC.